These T cell receptor beta chains were read from a single sample in a study of T cells in Graves' hyperthyroidism and ophthalmopathy. TCRdb reprocessed the multiplex PCR reads with MiXCR, giving one entry per CDR3 protein. The table shows 620,000 or so distinct CDR3 sequences, with roughly 15% occurring only once. Sequenced: blood. The source of these receptors is a woman between 50 and 59 years old with Graves' ophthalmopathy. The CDR3 runs from the conserved cysteine through the conserved F or W. A D gene is named only where the DNA matches it firmly. Clone size is shown for a subset of rows, as once, few, many or a class of expanded clone.

TRBV7-9	NA	14	TRBJ1-2	many	TGTGCCAGCAGCCCGGTGAAAGAGGACTATGGCTACACCTTC	CASSPVKEDYGYTF
TRBV6-1	TRBD1	15	TRBJ2-2	few	TGTGCCAGCACCTCGACAGGGGGCGACACCGGGGAGCTGTTTTTT	CASTSTGGDTGELFF
TRBV18	NA	13	TRBJ1-5	many	TGTGCCAGCTCACCACCGGGGGTACGACCCCAGCATTTT	CASSPPGVRPQHF
TRBV7-2	TRBD2	15	TRBJ2-7	many	TGTGCCAGCAGCATTCAATTAGCGGGAAACCACGAGCAGTACTTC	CASSIQLAGNHEQYF
TRBV7-9	NA	14	TRBJ1-3	NA	TGTGCCAGCAGCTTAGAACAGGGCGGAAACACCATATATTTT	CASSLEQGGNTIYF
TRBV28	NA	16	TRBJ1-4	many	TGTGCCAGCAATACCGGGACGTCCGCAACTAATGAAAAACTGTTTTTT	CASNTGTSATNEKLFF
TRBV5-1	TRBD2	14	TRBJ2-1	few	TGCGCCAGCAGCCCTAGCGGGAGGGCCTATGAGCAGTTCTTC	CASSPSGRAYEQFF
TRBV6-2/TRBV6-3	TRBD2	19	TRBJ2-2	NA	TGTGCCAGCAGTTTTTCTCCGGGACTAGCGGGATCCTACATCGGGGAGCTGTTTTTT	CASSFSPGLAGSYIGELFF
TRBV15	NA	15	TRBJ2-7	few	TGTGCCACCAGCAGAGATCCAGGCCCCACCTACGAGCAGTACTTC	CATSRDPGPTYEQYF
TRBV3-1	NA	17	TRBJ1-4	many	TGTGCCAGCAGCCCTCTTGGTCTCCCAGGAACTAATGAAAAACTGTTTTTT	CASSPLGLPGTNEKLFF
TRBV15	TRBD2	18	TRBJ2-5	few	TGTGCCACCAGCAGACCCCTAGCAAGCGGGAGGGGAGGGGAGACCCAGTACTTC	CATSRPLASGRGGETQYF
TRBV19	NA	14	TRBJ2-5	NA	TGTGCCAGTAGTATTCAGGGACCCCAAGAGACCCAGTACTTC	CASSIQGPQETQYF
TRBV15	NA	13	TRBJ1-4	NA	TGTGCCACCAGCAGAACTCATAATGAAAAACTGTTTTTT	CATSRTHNEKLFF
TRBV28	NA	15	TRBJ2-1	many	TGTGCCAGCAGTTTAGCAGGGGTTTACTACAATGAGCAGTTCTTC	CASSLAGVYYNEQFF
TRBV6-1	NA	13	TRBJ1-2	few	TGTGCCAGCAGAGCGGGGTTATTATATGGCTACACCTTC	CASRAGLLYGYTF
TRBV7-2	TRBD2	16	TRBJ2-5	many	TGTGCCAGCAGCCGAAGCTGGGCTAGCGGGGAAGAGACCCAGTACTTC	CASSRSWASGEETQYF
TRBV24-1	TRBD1	15	TRBJ2-7	NA	TGTGCCACCAGTGATCCGCGGACAGGGGGCTACGAGCAGTACTTC	CATSDPRTGGYEQYF
TRBV28	NA	17	TRBJ2-7	many	TGTGCCAGCAGTGTGAAGCGGACCCCTCCTTCCTCCTACGAGCAGTACTTC	CASSVKRTPPSSYEQYF
TRBV20-1	NA	15	TRBJ2-7	many	TGCAGTGCTAGAGCCGGCAGGGAGGCTTCCTACGAGCAGTACTTC	CSARAGREASYEQYF
TRBV18	NA	15	TRBJ1-2	many	TGTGCCAGCTCACCGGGGTGGGGCGTCGGTGATGGCTACACCTTC	CASSPGWGVGDGYTF
TRBV7-2	TRBD2	16	TRBJ2-7	many	TGTGCCAGCAGGCCCCTCCGCGGGAGGGAGAACTACGAGCAGTACTTC	CASRPLRGRENYEQYF
TRBV11-3	TRBD2	19	TRBJ2-1	many	TGTGCCAGCAGCTATATAGCGGGAGGGCCCCTAGGCTCCTACAATGAGCAGTTCTTC	CASSYIAGGPLGSYNEQFF
TRBV18	TRBD2	18	TRBJ2-5	few	TGTGCCAGCTCACCAACAGGGGCTAGCGGGGATCCTGTTTTGACGCTGTACTTC	CASSPTGASGDPVLTLYF
TRBV18	NA	17	TRBJ1-2	NA	TGTGCCAGCTCACCTCGGACGGACGAACCGCTTAACTATGGCTACACCTTC	CASSPRTDEPLNYGYTF
TRBV15	NA	15	TRBJ1-1	many	TGTGCCACCAGCAGAGGGTCGGGAGCCAACACTGAAGCTTTCTTT	CATSRGSGANTEAFF
TRBV15	NA	11	TRBJ1-1	NA	TGTGCCACCAGCACAGGGGCTGAAGCTTTCTTT	CATSTGAEAFF
TRBV27	NA	13	TRBJ1-1	NA	TGTGCCAGTGGAATGACAATGAACACTGAAGCTTTCTTT	CASGMTMNTEAFF
TRBV12-3/TRBV12-4	NA	15	TRBJ2-2	many	TGTGCCAGCACCCCGATTAACAGGGTGGCCGGGGAGCTGTTTTTT	CASTPINRVAGELFF
TRBV7-6	NA	14	TRBJ2-7	many	TGTGCCAGCAGCCCGCTAGCTTTGTTAGACGAGCAGTACTTC	CASSPLALLDEQYF
TRBV7-2	NA	14	TRBJ2-3	many	TGTGCCAGCAGCTTAGATTCTTCGTCTGATACGCAGTATTTT	CASSLDSSSDTQYF
TRBV24-1	NA	18	TRBJ2-1	NA	TGTGCCACCAGTGATGACCTCTACGAAATCGGCTCCTACAATGAGCAGTTCTTC	CATSDDLYEIGSYNEQFF
TRBV5-1	NA	15	TRBJ1-2	many	TGCGCCAGCAGCTTGGGCCAGGGTCTTAACTATGGCTACACCTTC	CASSLGQGLNYGYTF
TRBV29-1	TRBD2	13	TRBJ2-2	NA	TGCAGCGTTGGGCTAGCGGTTACCGGGGAGCTGTTTTTT	CSVGLAVTGELFF
TRBV7-2	TRBD1	15	TRBJ1-1	NA	TGTGCCAGCAGCTCTCAGACAGGGTTTGGCACTGAAGCTTTCTTT	CASSSQTGFGTEAFF
TRBV10-3	TRBD1	15	TRBJ2-7	few	TGTGCCATCAGTGACCGGGACAGGGGGCTTTACGAGCAGTACTTC	CAISDRDRGLYEQYF
TRBV5-1	NA	15	TRBJ2-7	many	TGCGCCAGCAGCGGAGGGACTCTTAGCTCCTACGAGCAGTACTTC	CASSGGTLSSYEQYF
TRBV7-9	NA	14	TRBJ2-7	many	TGTGCCAGCAGCCCAGACTCAAGCTCCTACGAGCAGTACTTC	CASSPDSSSYEQYF
TRBV7-2	TRBD2	18	TRBJ2-5	many	TGTGCCAGCGGGTCCGGGGTAGCGGGAGGGCCGGTCTGGGAGACCCAGTACTTC	CASGSGVAGGPVWETQYF
TRBV30	TRBD1	15	TRBJ2-2	NA	TGTGCCTGGAGTGTTTGGGACAGGGGGGGCGGGGAGCTGTTTTTT	CAWSVWDRGGGELFF
TRBV12-3/TRBV12-4	TRBD2	16	TRBJ2-3	many	TGTGCCAGCAGTGTCGGACTAGCGGGTTCCACAGATACGCAGTATTTT	CASSVGLAGSTDTQYF
TRBV18	NA	12	TRBJ2-5	many	TGTGCCAGCTCACCAAATGAAGAGACCCAGTACTTC	CASSPNEETQYF
TRBV3-1	NA	15	TRBJ2-1	many	TGTGCCAGCAGCCAAGCGGCTAGCAGTTACAATGAGCAGTTCTTC	CASSQAASSYNEQFF
TRBV2	NA	15	TRBJ1-5	many	TGTGCCAGCAGCCTGACAGAATATAGCAATCAGCCCCAGCATTTT	CASSLTEYSNQPQHF
TRBV3-1	NA	15	TRBJ2-5	many	TGTGCCAGCAGCCAAGATCTCGCGGTTCAAGAGACCCAGTACTTC	CASSQDLAVQETQYF